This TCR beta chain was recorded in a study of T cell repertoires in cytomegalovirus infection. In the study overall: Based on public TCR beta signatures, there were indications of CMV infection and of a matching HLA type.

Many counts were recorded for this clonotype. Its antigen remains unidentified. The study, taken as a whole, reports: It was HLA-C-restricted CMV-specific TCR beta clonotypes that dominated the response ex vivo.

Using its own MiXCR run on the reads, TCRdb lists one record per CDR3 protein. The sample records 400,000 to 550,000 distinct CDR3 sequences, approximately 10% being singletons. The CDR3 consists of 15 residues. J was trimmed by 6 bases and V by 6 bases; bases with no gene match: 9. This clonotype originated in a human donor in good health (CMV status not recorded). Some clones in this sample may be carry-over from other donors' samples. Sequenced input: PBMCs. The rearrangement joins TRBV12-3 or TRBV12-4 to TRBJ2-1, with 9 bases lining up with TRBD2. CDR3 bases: TGTGCCAGCAGACCGTCGAGCGGGAGGTCCAATGAGCAGTTCTTC. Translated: CASRPSSGRSNEQFF.